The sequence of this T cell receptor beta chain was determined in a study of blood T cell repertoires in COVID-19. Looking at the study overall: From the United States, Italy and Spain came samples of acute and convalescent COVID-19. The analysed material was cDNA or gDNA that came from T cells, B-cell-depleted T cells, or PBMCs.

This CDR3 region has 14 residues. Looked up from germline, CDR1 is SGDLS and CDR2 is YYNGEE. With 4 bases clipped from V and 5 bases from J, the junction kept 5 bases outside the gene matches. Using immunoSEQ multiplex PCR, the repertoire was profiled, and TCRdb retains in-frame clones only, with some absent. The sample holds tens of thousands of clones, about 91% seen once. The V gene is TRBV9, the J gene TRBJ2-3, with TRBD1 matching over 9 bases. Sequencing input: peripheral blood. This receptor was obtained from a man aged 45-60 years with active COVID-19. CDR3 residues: CASSLQGAGDTQYF. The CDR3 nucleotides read TGTGCCAGCAGCCTACAGGGGGCGGGAGATACGCAGTATTTT.